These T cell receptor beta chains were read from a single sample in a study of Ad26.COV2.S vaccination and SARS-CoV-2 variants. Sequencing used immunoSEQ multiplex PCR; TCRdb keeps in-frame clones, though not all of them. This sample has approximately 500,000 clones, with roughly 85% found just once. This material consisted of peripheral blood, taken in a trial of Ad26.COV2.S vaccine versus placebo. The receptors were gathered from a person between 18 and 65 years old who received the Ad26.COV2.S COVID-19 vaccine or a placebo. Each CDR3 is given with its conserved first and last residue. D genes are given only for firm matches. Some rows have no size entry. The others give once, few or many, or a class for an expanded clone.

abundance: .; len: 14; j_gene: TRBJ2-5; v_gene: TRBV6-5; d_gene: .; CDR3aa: CASTKERHGETQYF; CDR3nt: TGTGCCAGCACCAAGGAGCGTCACGGAGAGACCCAGTACTTC
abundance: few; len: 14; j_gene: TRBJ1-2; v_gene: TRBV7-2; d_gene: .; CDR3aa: CASSGLRRDYGYTF; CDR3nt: TGTGCCAGCAGCGGACTCCGAAGGGACTATGGCTACACCTTC
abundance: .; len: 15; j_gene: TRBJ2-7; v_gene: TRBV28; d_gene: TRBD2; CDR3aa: CASRPTSGRAYEQYF; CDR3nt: TGTGCCAGCAGACCGACTAGCGGGAGGGCCTACGAGCAGTACTTC
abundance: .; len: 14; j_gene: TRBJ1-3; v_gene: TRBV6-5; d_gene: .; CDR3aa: CASVIGRVRNTIYF; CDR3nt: TGTGCCAGCGTAATTGGGAGGGTGCGAAACACCATATATTTT
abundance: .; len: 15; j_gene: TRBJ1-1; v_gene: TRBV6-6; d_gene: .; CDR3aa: CASSPTQGKNTEAFF; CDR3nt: TGTGCCAGCAGCCCCACTCAAGGAAAGAACACTGAAGCTTTCTTT
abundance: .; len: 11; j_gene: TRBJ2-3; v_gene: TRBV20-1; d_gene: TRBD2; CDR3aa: CSAPGGVTQYF; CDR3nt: TGCAGTGCTCCGGGGGGTGTTACGCAGTATTTT
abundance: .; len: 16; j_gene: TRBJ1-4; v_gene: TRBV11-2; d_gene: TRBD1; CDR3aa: CASSLGLRQGNEKLFF; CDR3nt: TGTGCCAGCAGCTTAGGTTTGAGACAGGGCAATGAAAAACTGTTTTTT
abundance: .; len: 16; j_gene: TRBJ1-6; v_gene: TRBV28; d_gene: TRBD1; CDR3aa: CASSLIQGPDNSPLHF; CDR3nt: TGTGCCAGCAGTCTCATACAGGGGCCGGATAATTCACCCCTCCACTTT
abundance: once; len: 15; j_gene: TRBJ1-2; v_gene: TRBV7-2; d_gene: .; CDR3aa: CASSLSPGGGYGYTF; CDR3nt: TGTGCCAGCAGCCTAAGTCCCGGGGGCGGCTATGGCTACACCTTC
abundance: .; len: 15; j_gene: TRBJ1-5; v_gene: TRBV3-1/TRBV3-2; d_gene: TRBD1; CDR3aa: CASSFGQGGGQPQHF; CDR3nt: TGTGCCAGCAGCTTTGGACAGGGAGGGGGTCAGCCCCAGCATTTT
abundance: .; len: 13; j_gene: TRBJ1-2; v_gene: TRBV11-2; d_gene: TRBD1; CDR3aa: CASSLTYDRDYTF; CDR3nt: TGTGCCAGCAGCCTAACGTATGACAGGGACTACACCTTC
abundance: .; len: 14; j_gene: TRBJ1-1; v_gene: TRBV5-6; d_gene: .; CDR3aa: CASSLDTRNTEAFF; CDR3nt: TGTGCCAGCAGCTTGGACACCAGGAACACTGAAGCTTTCTTT
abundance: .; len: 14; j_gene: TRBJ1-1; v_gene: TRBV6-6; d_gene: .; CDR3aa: CASSAAGGSTEAFF; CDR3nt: TGTGCCAGCAGTGCCGCAGGTGGATCCACTGAAGCTTTCTTT
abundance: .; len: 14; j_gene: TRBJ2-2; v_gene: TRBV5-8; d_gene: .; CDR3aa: CASSLVPNTGELFF; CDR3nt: TGTGCCAGCAGCTTAGTGCCGAACACCGGGGAGCTGTTTTTT
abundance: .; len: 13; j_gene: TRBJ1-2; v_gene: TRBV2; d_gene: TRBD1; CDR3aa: CARRDRANYGYTF; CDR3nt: TGTGCCAGGCGGGACAGGGCAAACTATGGCTACACCTTC
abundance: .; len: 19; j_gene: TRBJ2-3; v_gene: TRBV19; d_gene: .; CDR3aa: CASSASRPRGRRSTDTQYF; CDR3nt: TGTGCCAGTAGTGCGAGCCGCCCTAGGGGGAGGCGCAGCACAGATACGCAGTATTTT
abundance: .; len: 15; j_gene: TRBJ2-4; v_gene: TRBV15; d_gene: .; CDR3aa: CATSRDLATENIQYF; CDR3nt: TGTGCCACCAGCAGAGATCTAGCGACGGAAAACATTCAGTACTTC
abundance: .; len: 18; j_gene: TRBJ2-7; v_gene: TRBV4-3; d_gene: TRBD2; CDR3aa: CASSQSGLAGGYSYEQYF; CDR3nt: TGCGCCAGCAGCCAATCCGGGCTAGCGGGAGGCTACTCCTACGAGCAGTACTTC
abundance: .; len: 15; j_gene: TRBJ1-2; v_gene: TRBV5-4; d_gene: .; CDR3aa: CASGALRQTIYGYTF; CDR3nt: TGTGCCAGCGGTGCCTTGCGACAGACGATATATGGCTACACCTTC
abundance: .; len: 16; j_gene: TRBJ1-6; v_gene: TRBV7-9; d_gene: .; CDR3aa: CASSLRQAIYNSPLHF; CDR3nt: TGTGCCAGCAGCTTAAGGCAGGCCATCTATAATTCACCCCTCCACTTT
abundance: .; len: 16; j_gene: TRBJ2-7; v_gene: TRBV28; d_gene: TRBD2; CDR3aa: CASSTLWTSHPYEQYF; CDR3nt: TGTGCCAGCAGTACCCTTTGGACTAGTCATCCCTACGAGCAGTACTTC
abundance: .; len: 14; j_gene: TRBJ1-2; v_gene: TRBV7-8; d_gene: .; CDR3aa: CASSSVVEGYGYTF; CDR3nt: TGTGCCAGCAGCTCAGTGGTGGAGGGCTATGGCTACACCTTC
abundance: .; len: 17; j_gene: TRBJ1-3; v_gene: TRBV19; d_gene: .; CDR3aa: CASSMVAATGWGNTIYF; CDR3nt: TGTGCCAGTAGTATGGTGGCCGCGACAGGATGGGGAAACACCATATATTTT
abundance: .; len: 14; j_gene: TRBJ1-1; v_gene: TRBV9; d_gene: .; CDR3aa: CASSVEGSNTEAFF; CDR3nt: TGTGCCAGCAGCGTAGAGGGGTCGAACACTGAAGCTTTCTTT
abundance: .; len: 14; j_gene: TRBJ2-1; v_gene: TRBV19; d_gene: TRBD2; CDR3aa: CASSPGLATNEQFF; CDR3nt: TGTGCCAGTAGTCCCGGACTAGCGACTAATGAGCAGTTCTTC
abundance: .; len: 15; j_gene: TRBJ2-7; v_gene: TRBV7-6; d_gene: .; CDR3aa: CASSLGHTGAYEQYF; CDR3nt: TGTGCCAGCAGCTTAGGACATACGGGGGCCTACGAGCAGTACTTC